The clone carrying this T cell receptor (beta chain) appeared many times. The CDR3 consists of 15 residues. V was clipped by 1 base and J by 10 bases, with 17 bases between them. Germline assignment: CDR1 SGHTA and CDR2 FQGTGA. This sample stems from a study of neurological immune-mediated disorders. Study background: Relapsing-remitting patients made up about 90% of the roughly 35 multiple sclerosis patients, and secondary progressive patients made up 3.

Where libraries were unsorted, they were derived from 2 million PBMCs stored at -80 degrees C. TCRdb redid the calling of the 5' RACE reads with MiXCR, one entry per CDR3 protein. The sample includes approximately 65,000 distinct CDR3 sequences, about 5.2% of them seen just once. This chain joins TRBV7-3 and TRBJ2-1, with D perhaps given as TRBD1 or TRBD2 (5 bases each). The source of this sequence is a human donor with multiple sclerosis. The donor label of this sample is uncertain. Material for sequencing was PBMCs. CDR3 sequence: CASSLSPGTPGEQFF. The CDR3 DNA follows: TGTGCCAGCAGCTTAAGCCCGGGGACGCCCGGGGAGCAGTTCTTC. Using reference TRBV7-3 and TRBJ2-1 for the parts outside the CDR3, the full variable domain is GAGVSQTPSNKVTEKGKYVELRCDPISGHTALYWYRQSLGQGPEFLIYFQGTGAADDSGLPNDRFFAVRPEGSVSTLKIQRTERGDSAVYLCASSLSPGTPGEQFFGPGTRLTVL.